Listed below are T cell receptor beta chains from one sample, sequenced in a study of T cells expressing NK-cell markers. After re-calling the 5' RACE reads, TCRdb lists one entry per CDR3 protein, DNA absent. The sample has 550,000 to 600,000 distinct CDR3 sequences, and its top ten clones hold under 4.5%. Material for sequencing was blood T cells: a sorted CD56 or NKG2C T cell subset, CD4+ or CD8+ T cells, or bulk PBMC T cells (not recorded which). Every receptor here comes from a young man in good health. Each CDR3 is given with its conserved first and last residue.

CDR3 protein	V gene	J gene
CASSPRAGRGGPYEQYF	TRBV28	TRBJ2-7
CASSLSFGQGEGNEQFF	TRBV7-9	TRBJ2-1
CASRPLGTSNQPQHF	TRBV7-2	TRBJ1-5
CASGGRGTQYF	TRBV4-1	TRBJ2-3
CSATDTNSEAFF	TRBV20-1	TRBJ1-1
CASNTRNEQFF	TRBV5-1	TRBJ2-1
CSVGGALRSSYEQYF	TRBV29-1	TRBJ2-7
CASRRAGGPSDTQYF	TRBV28	TRBJ2-3
CASSANVDTQYF	TRBV11-2	TRBJ2-3
CATAGSSGNTIYF	TRBV6-2/TRBV6-3	TRBJ1-3
CATSDTGTGNEKLFF	TRBV24-1	TRBJ1-4
CASSYGLAGVAGANVLTF	TRBV6-2/TRBV6-3	TRBJ2-6
CSAQRLHIQTSGSNTQYF	TRBV20-1	TRBJ2-3
CASSLRWGEQFF	TRBV7-2	TRBJ2-1
CASGLGQGNIQYF	TRBV12-5	TRBJ2-4
CASSLVKGNNEQFF	TRBV7-8	TRBJ2-1
CASSLGLTLTDTQYF	TRBV12-3/TRBV12-4	TRBJ2-3
CASSRRVAYNEQFF	TRBV12-3/TRBV12-4	TRBJ2-1
CASSLLTSGSAETQYF	TRBV3-1	TRBJ2-5
CASSLGRASYEQYF	TRBV5-1	TRBJ2-7
CASSLSSGGLYGQYF	TRBV7-2	TRBJ2-7
CSVGQGLPDTQYF	TRBV29-1	TRBJ2-3
CASSQDQVWTGTVTNEKLFF	TRBV4-1	TRBJ1-4
CASSQGTTNTQYF	TRBV4-2	TRBJ2-3
CASSFFKGAKNIQYF	TRBV7-9	TRBJ2-4
CASSSDTGFPSPLHF	TRBV7-2	TRBJ1-6
CASSENQGVNQPQHF	TRBV2	TRBJ1-5
CASSPGTPAVAFF	TRBV5-6	TRBJ1-1
CSARDRERVIYEQYF	TRBV20-1	TRBJ2-7
CASGFRVNTGELFF	TRBV5-1	TRBJ2-2
CASSDLGQGTETQYF	TRBV6-1	TRBJ2-5
CASSLVFTGGGDTQYF	TRBV7-2	TRBJ2-3
CASSLSDKGYTF	TRBV12-3/TRBV12-4	TRBJ1-2
CASSQVAGNTEAFF	TRBV3-1	TRBJ1-1
CASSESVADYTGELFF	TRBV10-1	TRBJ2-2
CASRTAGATSGNTIYF	TRBV7-9	TRBJ1-3